The clone carrying this T cell receptor beta chain has only one observation. Germline trimming cut 6 bases from V and 2 bases from J; bases unmatched to any gene: 4. Germline V gene lookup returns CDR1 LNHDA and CDR2 SQIVND (reference sequence). The CDR3 sequence is 13 residues long. Repertoires were generated with immunoSEQ multiplex PCR, while TCRdb's copy carries only in-frame clones and drops some. The sample records 1.6 million or so clones, around 97% being singletons. The data originate from a study of shared clonotypes between healthy human individuals. The rearrangement links TRBV19 to TRBJ2-7; 7 nucleotides match TRBD2. The TCR originated in a man aged 25 to 40 in good health. Sequencing was performed on naive CD4+ T cells sorted from blood. As to subset: CD45RA+ positively selected. CDR3 nucleotides: TGTGCCAGTAGACGAGCGGGAACCTACGAGCAGTACTTC. Protein product: CASRRAGTYEQYF.